This T cell receptor (beta chain) was sequenced in a study of blood T cells in healthy people across ages. This CDR3 region has 18 residues. CDR1 and CDR2 (germline): MDHEN, SYDVKM. V trimming: 6 bases; J trimming: 1 base; junction bases outside the gene matches: 9. A second about 7 to 12 cycle PCR used barcoded and J-beta primers. TCRdb reprocessed the 5' RACE reads with MiXCR, giving one entry per CDR3 protein. The profile shows over 1,200,000 distinct CDR3 sequences, approximately 60% of them singletons. The sample taken for sequencing was blood. This receptor was identified in a man aged 18 to 30 in good health. This chain connects TRBV28 to TRBJ2-1; 13 bases line up with TRBD2. The CDR3 region has the DNA TGTGCCAGCAGCATCGGGACTAGCGGGGCCCATTCCTACAATGAGCAGTTCTTC. Protein sequence: CASSIGTSGAHSYNEQFF.